This passage covers 20 T cell receptor beta chains from one sample sequenced in a study of CD8 T cells in Susac syndrome. When the RNA was reverse transcribed, random hexamers were used with an input of roughly 0.5 to 1 ug. TCRdb reprocessed the immunoSEQ multiplex PCR reads with MiXCR, giving one entry per CDR3 protein. The table lists under 200,000 distinct CDR3 sequences, roughly 94% of them singletons. Sequencing input: CD4+ T cells from PBMCs. The receptors come from a human donor with Susac syndrome.

The chain uses TRBV2 and TRBJ1-1, with D perhaps matching TRBD1 (6 bases). Trimming took 6 bases from V and 8 from J, leaving 13 bases between them. This CDR3 is built from 12 residues. CDR1 is SNHLY, CDR2 FYNNEI, per germline. In DNA, the CDR3 is TGTGCCAGCAGGGAACAGGGAGGGGAAGCTTTCTTT. It codes for CASREQGGEAFF.

The chain couples TRBV19 to TRBJ2-3; 11 bases are shared with TRBD2. The germline V gene has CDR1 LNHDA and CDR2 SQIVND (reference sequence). The CDR3 length is 17 residues. After removal of 8 bases from V and 5 bases from J, the junction contained 15 bases not matched to a gene. The CDR3 DNA reads as TGTGCCAGTGCCACGTCCATAGCGGGGGGGCGGGGAGATACGCAGTATTTT. Amino acids: CASATSIAGGRGDTQYF. Filled out from reference TRBV19 and TRBJ2-3, the complete variable domain reads DGGITQSPKYLFRKEGQNVTLSCEQNLNHDAMYWYRQDPGQGLRLIYYSQIVNDFQKGDIAEGYSVSREKKESFPLTVTSAQKNPTAFYLCASATSIAGGRGDTQYFGPGTRLTVL.

This clonotype showed up just once. The V gene is TRBV15, the J gene TRBJ2-6; D is ambiguous. The germline V gene has CDR1 LNHNV and CDR2 YYDKDF (reference sequence). The ends were cut back, 3 bases at V and 0 bases at J, with 0 bases in the middle. This CDR3 is 13 amino acids long. CDR3 in DNA: TGTGCCACCAGCAGCTCTGGGGCCAACGTCCTGACTTTC. Translated: CATSSSGANVLTF.

The chain has TRBV3-1 and TRBJ2-3, with a weak D call TRBD1 (5 bases). CDR1 and CDR2 from the germline V gene are LGHDT and YNNKEL (reference sequence). V was clipped by 4 bases and J by 4 bases, with 9 bases between them. This CDR3 is 13 amino acids long. This CDR3 reads CASSPVGPDTQYF. The CDR3 DNA follows: TGTGCCAGCAGCCCCGTGGGGCCAGATACGCAGTATTTT.

V and J are TRBV30 and TRBJ2-3, with D possibly being TRBD2 (6 bases). Germline V gene data show CDR1 as GTSNPN and CDR2 as SVGIG (reference sequence). This CDR3 has 14 residues. The V end lost 5 bases, the J end lost 6 bases, and 18 bases lay between the germline ends. The CDR3 loop is CAWGKGLGEDTQYF. The DNA of the CDR3 is TGTGCCTGGGGGAAGGGACTGGGGGAGGATACGCAGTATTTT.

The chain recombines TRBV3-1 with TRBJ1-2, with D possibly TRBD1 on 6 matching bases. V was shortened by 1 base and J by 12 bases, with 9 bases between the two germline ends. The germline V gene encodes CDR1 LGHDT and CDR2 YNNKEL (reference sequence). CDR3 length: 11 amino acids. The CDR3 is CASSQGTANTF. The DNA of the CDR3 is TGTGCCAGCAGCCAAGGGACAGCAAACACCTTC.

V and J are TRBV20-1 and TRBJ1-6, with TRBD1 matching 8 bases. The CDR3 is made up of 15 amino acids. Trimming at V came to 3 bases and at J to 3 bases, leaving 4 bases not matched to a gene. Germline values: CDR1 DFQATT, CDR2 SNEGSKA (reference sequence). As DNA, the CDR3 is TGCAGTGCTAGGGGGGACAGGTTCTATAATTCACCCCTCCACTTT. It specifies CSARGDRFYNSPLHF.

This clonotype was detected only once. V usage is TRBV7-9 and J usage is TRBJ1-1; a weak D match, TRBD1 (6 bases). The germline V gene encodes CDR1 SEHNR and CDR2 FQNEAQ (reference sequence). This CDR3 spans 16 amino acids. V was cut by 5 bases and J by 1 base, with 17 bases left in between. CDR3 sequence: CASSPTGWGRNTEAFF. In DNA, the CDR3 is TGTGCCAGCAGCCCGACAGGATGGGGAAGGAACACTGAAGCTTTCTTT.

The rearrangement uses TRBV12-3 or TRBV12-4 and TRBJ1-2, with 10 bases matching TRBD1. The CDR3 has 12 amino acids. Losses at the gene ends were 7 bases for V and 8 bases for J; bases not matched to a gene: 4. The chain's CDR3 is CASTRDRGGYTF. The CDR3 region has the DNA TGTGCCAGCACCCGGGACAGGGGCGGCTACACCTTC.

As DNA, the CDR3 is TGTGCCACCGCACCGGGACAGGGGTTCTCTGGAAACACCATATATTTT. Translated, it gives CATAPGQGFSGNTIYF. This chain uses TRBV10-3 with TRBJ1-3; the match to TRBD1 covers 10 bases. V lost 10 bases, J lost 0 bases, and 9 bases stayed unmatched. The CDR3 covers 16 residues. The V gene's germline CDR1 is ENHRY and CDR2 SYGVKD.

The chain uses TRBV2 and TRBJ1-1, with TRBD1 matching over 7 bases. Germline V gene data show CDR1 as SNHLY and CDR2 as FYNNEI. V dropped 7 bases and J dropped 7; count of bases not matched to a gene: 9. The CDR3 loop spans 13 amino acids. The CDR3: CASMKDRHVEAFF. As DNA, the CDR3 is TGTGCCAGCATGAAGGACAGGCACGTTGAAGCTTTCTTT.

The chain has TRBV20-1 and TRBJ2-1; D possibly corresponds to TRBD1 (7 bases). Trimming stripped 3 bases from V and 9 bases from J, with 12 bases between. CDR1 DFQATT and CDR2 SNEGSKA come from the germline V gene (reference sequence). The CDR3 has 12 residues. The CDR3 coding sequence is TGCAGTGCTAGCCAGGGGGGCGGTGAGCAGTTCTTC. This sequence encodes CSASQGGGEQFF.

The chain uses TRBV6-1 and TRBJ2-3; 8 nucleotides align to TRBD1. The CDR3 sequence is 14 residues long. Germline CDR1 is MNHNS and CDR2 is SASEGT. Germline trimming cut 7 bases from V and 6 bases from J; bases unmatched to any gene: 9. CDR3: CASINGQGWDTQYF. The CDR3 nucleotides read TGTGCCAGCATAAACGGACAGGGTTGGGATACGCAGTATTTT.

The chain uses TRBV27 and TRBJ1-1; D remains unclear. Trimming shortened V by 3 bases and J by 3 bases, and 8 bases separated the two germline ends. CDR1 and CDR2 from the germline V gene are MNHEY and SMNVEV (reference sequence). There are 13 residues in the CDR3. CDR3 residues: CASSLEWDTEAFF. CDR3 DNA: TGTGCCAGCAGTTTGGAATGGGACACTGAAGCTTTCTTT.

The CDR3: CAWRAGVGANYGYTF. The CDR3 coding sequence is TGTGCCTGGAGGGCAGGGGTCGGGGCTAACTATGGCTACACCTTC. V is TRBV30 and J is TRBJ1-2; maybe TRBD1 (6 bases). CDR1 and CDR2 from the germline V gene are GTSNPN and SVGIG (reference sequence). V gave up 3 bases and J gave up 0 bases, with 14 bases separating them. This CDR3 is 15 amino acids long.

V is TRBV30 and J is TRBJ1-1; 7 bases match TRBD1. The length of the CDR3 is 13 residues. Trimming removed 3 bases from V and 1 base from J; junction bases left unmatched: 2. From germline, CDR1 is GTSNPN and CDR2 SVGIG (reference sequence). The CDR3 region is CAWSGDRNTEAFF. CDR3 nucleotide sequence: TGTGCCTGGAGCGGGGACAGGAACACTGAAGCTTTCTTT.

CDR3 bases: TGCAGTGCTAGCCCCGGGACAGGGGGCACCCGGGAGACCCAGTACTTC. This sequence encodes CSASPGTGGTRETQYF. The chain is built from TRBV20-1 and TRBJ2-5, with 12 bases matching TRBD1. The CDR3 extends over 16 amino acids. CDR1 DFQATT and CDR2 SNEGSKA come from the germline V gene (reference sequence). The V and J ends lost 3 bases and 5 bases, in that order; junction bases with no gene match: 10.

This clonotype was picked up one time. The chain employs TRBV5-4 and TRBJ2-3, with D perhaps matching TRBD2 (6 bases). Looked up from germline, CDR1 is SGHNT and CDR2 is YYREEE (reference sequence). This CDR3 has 15 residues. Trimming shortened V by 4 bases and J by 1 base, and 13 bases separated the two germline ends. This CDR3 reads CASSTSGDGTDTQYF. The CDR3 nucleotides read TGTGCCAGCAGCACCTCGGGGGATGGCACAGATACGCAGTATTTT.

This clonotype is a singleton in its sample. The V and J genes are TRBV7-9 and TRBJ2-7; 10 bases fit TRBD2. V gave up 1 base and J gave up 5 bases; unmatched junction bases: 5. This CDR3 comprises 15 residues. Germline loops: CDR1 SEHNR, CDR2 FQNEAQ (reference sequence). In nucleotides, the CDR3 is TGTGCCAGCAGCTTAGGGACTAGCGGTATCCACGAGCAGTACTTC. This encodes CASSLGTSGIHEQYF.

The chain is built from TRBV7-9 and TRBJ2-2; no firm D call. The CDR3 loop spans 16 amino acids. Per the germline V gene, CDR1 is SEHNR and CDR2 is FQNEAQ (reference sequence). V was shortened by 5 bases and J by 0 bases, with 13 bases between the two germline ends. CDR3 protein: CASSPGQAANTGELFF. As DNA, the CDR3 is TGTGCCAGCAGCCCCGGGCAGGCCGCGAACACCGGGGAGCTGTTTTTT.